This TCR beta chain derives from a study of blood T cells in healthy people across ages. The study's findings and limits: Estimated diversity, derived from one million T cells, was regarded as an underestimate. Significant beta diversity loss was already apparent by age approximately 37, declining roughly linearly.

The second PCR ran 7 to 11 cycles with a sample-barcoded 5' primer and J-beta primers. Each cDNA molecule was tagged by a template-switch adaptor that had 12 random nucleotides. TCRdb reprocessed the 5' RACE reads via MiXCR and lists one record per CDR3 protein. The sample contains about 1.1 million distinct CDR3 sequences, 30% to 40% of which appear only once. Remarks on this clonotype: What it recognizes is unknown.

Looked up from germline, CDR1 is LGHNA and CDR2 is YSLEER. V lost 1 base to trimming and J lost 2 bases; unmatched junction nucleotides: 7. The CDR3 is 16 amino acids. Each sample had at least 6 million PBMCs isolated. The chain carries TRBV4-3 and TRBJ2-7, with 8 bases aligning to TRBD1. The sample was blood. The TCR comes from a man aged 18 to 30 in good health. The CDR3 protein is CASSQVTGTGPYEQYF. The CDR3 region has the DNA TGCGCCAGCAGCCAAGTTACCGGGACAGGCCCCTACGAGCAGTACTTC.